This T cell receptor (beta chain) derives from a study of low-dose radiotherapy and immunotherapy resistance in tumors. Turning to the study itself: Every 2 weeks, cohort 1 got 0.5 Gy, reaching 6.5 Gy to the planning target volume. Intravenously given cyclophosphamide 200 mg/m2 followed a two-week schedule that placed each dose one day before radiation and immunotherapy. Once cycle 1 day 1 began, patients took oral aspirin 300 mg daily for four cycles.

Described time point: after trial treatment. Documented treatment: LDRT plus nivolumab, ipilimumab, low-dose cyclophosphamide and aspirin (RACIN trial). cDNA synthesis used a TRAV/TRBV-specific primer set for both chains. The TCRs were subjected to amplification over around 19 PCR cycles employing a constant-region primer in conjunction with a V-primer adapter. Amplifying the isolated mRNA was done by in vitro transcription. TCRdb analysed the reads with MiXCR anew, one entry per CDR3 protein. The top ten clones hold less than 7.5% of a sample with about 58,000 distinct CDR3 sequences, about 23% of them seen once. CDR3 length: 17 residues. Germline V gene data show CDR1 as SGHTA and CDR2 as FQGNSA. V lost 2 bases to trimming and J lost 4 bases; unmatched junction nucleotides: 8. This clonotype appeared many times.

The clonotype originates from a male donor with prostate cancer. Sequenced here: PBMCs, sampled after low-dose radiotherapy plus immunotherapy. The rearrangement links TRBV7-2 to TRBJ2-1; 10 bases match TRBD2. The CDR3 DNA is TGTGCCAGCAGCTTAAAGAGCGGGGGGGTGATATACAATGAGCAGTTCTTC. Protein sequence: CASSLKSGGVIYNEQFF. The full variable domain, completed using reference TRBV7-2 and TRBJ2-1, is GAGVSQSPSNKVTEKGKDVELRCDPISGHTALYWYRQSLGQGLEFLIYFQGNSAPDKSGLPSDRFSAERTGGSVSTLTIQRTQQEDSAVYLCASSLKSGGVIYNEQFFGPGTRLTVL.